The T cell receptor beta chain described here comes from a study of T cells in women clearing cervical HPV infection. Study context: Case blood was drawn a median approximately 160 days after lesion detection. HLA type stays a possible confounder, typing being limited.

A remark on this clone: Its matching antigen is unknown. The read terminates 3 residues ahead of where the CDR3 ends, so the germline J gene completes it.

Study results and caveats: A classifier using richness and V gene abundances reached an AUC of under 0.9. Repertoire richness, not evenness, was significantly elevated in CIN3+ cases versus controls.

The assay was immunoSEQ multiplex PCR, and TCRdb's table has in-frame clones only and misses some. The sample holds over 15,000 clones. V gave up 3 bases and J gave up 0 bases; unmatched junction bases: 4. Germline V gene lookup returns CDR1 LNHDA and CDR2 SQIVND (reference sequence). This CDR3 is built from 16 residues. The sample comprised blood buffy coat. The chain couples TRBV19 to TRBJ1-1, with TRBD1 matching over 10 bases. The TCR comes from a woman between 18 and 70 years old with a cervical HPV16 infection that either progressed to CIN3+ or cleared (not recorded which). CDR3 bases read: TGTGCCAGTAGTATGGGACAGGGGTACGTGAACACTGAA. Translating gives CASSMGQGYVNTE. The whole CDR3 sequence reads CASSMGQGYVNTEAFF. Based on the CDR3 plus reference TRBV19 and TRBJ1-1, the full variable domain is DGGITQSPKYLFRKEGQNVTLSCEQNLNHDAMYWYRQDPGQGLRLIYYSQIVNDFQKGDIAEGYSVSREKKESFPLTVTSAQKNPTAFYLCASSMGQGYVNTEAFFGQGTRLTVV.